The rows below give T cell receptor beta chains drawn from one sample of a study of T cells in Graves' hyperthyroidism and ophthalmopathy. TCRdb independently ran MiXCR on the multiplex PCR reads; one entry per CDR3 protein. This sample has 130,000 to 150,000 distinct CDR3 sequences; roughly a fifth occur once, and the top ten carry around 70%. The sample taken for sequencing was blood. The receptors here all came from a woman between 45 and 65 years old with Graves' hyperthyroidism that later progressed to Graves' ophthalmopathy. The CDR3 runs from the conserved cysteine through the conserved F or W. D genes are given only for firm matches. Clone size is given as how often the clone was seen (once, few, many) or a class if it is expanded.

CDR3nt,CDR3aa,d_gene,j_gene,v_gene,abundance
TGCGCCAGCAGCCCCCTTAGCGGGACCGGGGAGCTGTTTTTT,CASSPLSGTGELFF,TRBD2,TRBJ2-2,TRBV5-1,many
TGTGCCAGCAGCTTAGTTGCGGGGACTAGTGATACGCAGTATTTT,CASSLVAGTSDTQYF,TRBD2,TRBJ2-3,TRBV11-2,many
TGTGCCAGCTCACCACCCAGGAGCGGGACCACAGATACGCAGTATTTT,CASSPPRSGTTDTQYF,TRBD2,TRBJ2-3,TRBV18,many
TGTGCCAGCAGCCCCCGGGACAGTAGGAACACTGAAGCTTTCTTT,CASSPRDSRNTEAFF,TRBD1,TRBJ1-1,TRBV7-9,few
TGCAGTGCCCCCCAAGGAGCGAACACTGAAGCTTTCTTT,CSAPQGANTEAFF,.,TRBJ1-1,TRBV20-1,many
TGTGCCAGCAGTTTGGGAGGAGGGACGCGAGAGACCCAGTACTTC,CASSLGGGTRETQYF,.,TRBJ2-5,TRBV28,many
TGTGCCAGCAGCCTCTCAGGACAACCCAACACCGGGGAGCTGTTTTTT,CASSLSGQPNTGELFF,.,TRBJ2-2,TRBV3-1,few
TGTGCCAGCAGTTCGTGGGGGGACTACGAGCAGTACTTC,CASSSWGDYEQYF,.,TRBJ2-7,TRBV14,once
TGTGCCAGCAGCTTAGGGAGTCGGTCACCCCTCCACTTT,CASSLGSRSPLHF,.,TRBJ1-6,TRBV7-8,few
TGTGCCAGCAGACCCGGACAGGGGAATGAAAAACTGTTTTTT,CASRPGQGNEKLFF,TRBD1,TRBJ1-4,TRBV5-5,many
TGTGCCTGGAGTGTAAAGGGGGGCGATCAGCCCCAGCATTTT,CAWSVKGGDQPQHF,.,TRBJ1-5,TRBV30,many